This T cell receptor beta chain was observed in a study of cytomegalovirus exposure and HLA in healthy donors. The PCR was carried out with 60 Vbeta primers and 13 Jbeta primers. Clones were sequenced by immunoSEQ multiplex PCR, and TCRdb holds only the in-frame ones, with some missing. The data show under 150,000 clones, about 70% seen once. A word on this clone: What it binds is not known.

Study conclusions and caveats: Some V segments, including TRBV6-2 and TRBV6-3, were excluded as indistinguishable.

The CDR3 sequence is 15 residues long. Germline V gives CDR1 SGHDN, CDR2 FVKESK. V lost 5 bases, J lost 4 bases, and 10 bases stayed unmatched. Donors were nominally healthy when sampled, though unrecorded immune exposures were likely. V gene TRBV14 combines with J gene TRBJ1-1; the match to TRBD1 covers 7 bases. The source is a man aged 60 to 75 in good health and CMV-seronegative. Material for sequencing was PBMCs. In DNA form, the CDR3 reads TGTGCCAGCAGCTCCCGGACAGGAAAGGGCACTGAAGCTTTCTTT. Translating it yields CASSSRTGKGTEAFF.